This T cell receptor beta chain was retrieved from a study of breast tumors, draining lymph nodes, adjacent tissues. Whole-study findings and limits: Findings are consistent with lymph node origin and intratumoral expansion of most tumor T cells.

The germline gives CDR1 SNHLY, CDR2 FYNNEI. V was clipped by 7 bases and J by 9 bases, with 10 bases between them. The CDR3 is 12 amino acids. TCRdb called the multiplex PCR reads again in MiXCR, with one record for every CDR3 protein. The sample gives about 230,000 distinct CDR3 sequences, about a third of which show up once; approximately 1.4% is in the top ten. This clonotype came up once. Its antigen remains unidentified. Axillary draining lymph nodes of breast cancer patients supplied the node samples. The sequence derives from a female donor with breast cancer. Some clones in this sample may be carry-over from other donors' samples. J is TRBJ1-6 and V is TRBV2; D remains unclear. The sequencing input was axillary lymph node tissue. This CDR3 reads CASKGGGSPLHF. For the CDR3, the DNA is TGTGCCAGCAAGGGCGGCGGTTCACCCCTCCACTTT.